This TCR beta chain was identified in a study of blood T cell repertoires in COVID-19. Study as a whole: Specimens from acute and convalescent COVID-19 originated in the United States, Italy and Spain. The cDNA or gDNA used as material had been derived from T cells, B-cell-depleted T cells, or PBMCs.

As processed by the authors: From reference gene primer amplification, estimates of nucleated cell counts were derived. Some clones are missing from TCRdb's copy, which holds only in-frame ones; the method was immunoSEQ multiplex PCR. V, J and clone size were drawn from that table, and D and trimming were deduced from the DNA. This repertoire shows roughly 110,000 clones, 60% to 85% found once; its top ten account for around 4.4%. Germline-derived CDR1 and CDR2 are MNHEY and SVGAGI. V lost 5 bases, J lost 4 bases, and 10 bases stayed unmatched. This CDR3 comprises 15 residues. This sequence joins TRBV6-5 and TRBJ1-2; 7 bases are a match to TRBD1. This clonotype originated in a man between 70 and 80 years old with acute or convalescent COVID-19. Sample: peripheral blood. As DNA, the CDR3 is TGTGCCAGCAGTCCCCGAGAGGGGGCGGTCTATGGCTACACCTTC. It specifies CASSPREGAVYGYTF.